This T cell receptor beta chain was obtained from a study of T-cell reconstitution after alpha-beta-depleted transplantation in children. Construction of the TCRbeta library involved unique molecular identifiers. TCRdb reprocessed the PCR reads with MiXCR, giving one entry per CDR3 protein. The sample lists about a million distinct CDR3 sequences; under 30% were seen once. Germline loops: CDR1 DFQATT, CDR2 SNEGSKA (reference sequence). This CDR3 is built from 14 residues. V lost 3 bases to trimming and J lost 4 bases, with 16 bases between them. Sequencing used PBMCs, mostly from graft donor cells, obtained 360 days after TCRalphabeta/CD19-depleted stem cell transplant. The chain has TRBV20-1 and TRBJ2-7; D is unclear. This sequence originates from a boy in the first two years of life who had a stem cell transplant for SCID, so the T cells may come from the graft donor. CDR3 DNA sequence: TGCAGTGCTAGGGTACCGGGCCCCACTTACGAGCAGTACTTC. This codes for CSARVPGPTYEQYF.